This T cell receptor (beta chain) originates from a study of cytomegalovirus exposure and HLA in healthy donors. The overall study: From HLA-typed donors, an early data release held approximately 85 million unique TCRs. Points from the study as a whole: In vitro, a few CMV-associated chains proved specific for CMV antigens. Accounts indicate the classifier identified cytomegalovirus status with strong specificity and sensitivity. Because they were indistinguishable, some V segments, including TRBV6-2 and TRBV6-3, were excluded.

Concerning this clone itself: Its antigen is undetermined.

The PCR used 60 Vbeta and 13 Jbeta primers. This table comes from immunoSEQ multiplex PCR, and its TCRdb copy is limited to in-frame clones, with some not included. Reported are approximately 92,000 clones; the ten largest clones contain under 4.5%. This CDR3 spans 16 amino acids. Trimming cost V 4 bases and J 7 bases; bases outside gene matches: 15. Germline CDR1 and CDR2: SGHRS and YFSETQ. Input material: PBMCs. This chain uses TRBV5-1 with TRBJ2-5; 8 positions agree with TRBD2. The receptor was isolated from a young woman in good health and CMV-seronegative. The CDR3 is CASSQTSGNPPGTQYF. The CDR3 coding sequence is TGCGCCAGCAGCCAAACTAGCGGAAACCCCCCAGGGACCCAGTACTTC.